Reported below is one T cell receptor (beta chain). Its cognate antigen is unknown. This record belongs to a study of T-cell reconstitution after alpha-beta-depleted transplantation in children. It was with unique molecular identifiers that the TCRbeta library was prepared. TCRdb re-analysed the PCR reads in MiXCR, keeping a single row per CDR3 protein. The data hold about 440,000 distinct CDR3 sequences, with 43% observed a single time. The CDR3 contains 10 residues. Trimming pared 6 bases from V and 8 bases from J, leaving 4 bases between. Germline assignment: CDR1 SGHTA and CDR2 FQGNSA. Study results and caveats: T cells produced anew were the main source of T-cell counts and diversity one year after transplant.

The sequencing used PBMCs, collected before TCRalphabeta/CD19-depleted stem cell transplant. The sequence came from a girl aged 2-10 years with aplastic anemia, due to receive a stem cell transplant. This chain connects TRBV7-2 to TRBJ2-2; D unclear. The CDR3 bases are TGTGCCAGCAGACAGGGGGAGCTGTTTTTT. Its protein is CASRQGELFF. Based on the CDR3 plus reference TRBV7-2 and TRBJ2-2, the full variable domain is GAGVSQSPSNKVTEKGKDVELRCDPISGHTALYWYRQSLGQGLEFLIYFQGNSAPDKSGLPSDRFSAERTGGSVSTLTIQRTQQEDSAVYLCASRQGELFFGEGSRLTVL.